This is a list of T cell receptor beta chains from one sample in a study of T-cell memory formation after mild COVID-19. Each CDR3 protein is one row after TCRdb ran MiXCR on the 5' RACE reads. The table records 200,000 to 250,000 distinct CDR3 sequences, 15% of them present only once. The specimen was PBMCs or a T cell subset sorted from them (not recorded which). The receptor set was obtained from an adult woman who had mild COVID-19 (a few samples of this study predate the infection). Cell type and time point are not known. Both conserved end residues are part of each CDR3. D genes are given only for firm matches. Clone size is not always given. Where it is, it says once, few, many or a class for expanded clones.

j_gene	d_gene	v_gene	abundance	CDR3aa	CDR3nt
TRBJ1-2	.	TRBV3-1	.	CASSQAGTSGYTF	TGTGCCAGCAGCCAAGCCGGGACTTCTGGCTACACCTTC
TRBJ2-3	TRBD2	TRBV20-1	many	CSARDGRAADTQYF	TGCAGTGCTAGAGACGGGAGGGCCGCAGATACGCAGTATTTT
TRBJ2-2	.	TRBV5-5	many	CASSQKGTVNTGELFF	TGTGCCAGCAGCCAAAAAGGGACGGTAAACACCGGGGAGCTGTTTTTT
TRBJ1-1	.	TRBV7-9	once	CASSSLSEAFF	TGTGCCAGCAGCTCTTTGTCTGAAGCTTTCTTT
TRBJ1-2	.	TRBV20-1	.	CSAPQGTNYGYTF	TGCAGTGCACCACAGGGAACTAACTATGGCTACACCTTC
TRBJ1-1	.	TRBV20-1	few	CSASPGSVNTEAFF	TGCAGTGCTAGCCCCGGTAGTGTGAACACTGAAGCTTTCTTT
TRBJ2-1	.	TRBV6-2/TRBV6-3	.	CASSRSRPRLPSYNEQFF	TGTGCCAGCAGCCGGTCTAGACCTAGACTACCATCCTACAATGAGCAGTTCTTC
TRBJ2-1	.	TRBV5-6	many	CASSLGIQAEQFF	TGTGCCAGCAGCTTGGGTATACAAGCAGAGCAGTTCTTC
TRBJ1-4	.	TRBV10-3	.	CAIKANEKLFF	TGTGCCATCAAGGCTAATGAAAAACTGTTTTTT
TRBJ1-4	.	TRBV14	.	CASSRQMATNEKLFF	TGTGCCAGCAGCCGACAGATGGCAACTAATGAAAAACTGTTTTTT